This T cell receptor (beta chain) is from a study of shared clonotypes between healthy human individuals. Across the study: Per donor, three plates held CD4 naive cells, three held CD4 memory, two held CD8 naive and one held CD8 memory. General observations from the study: Naive subsets generally had larger estimated richness than memory subsets.

For this clone: Its antigen is as yet unknown.

Using immunoSEQ multiplex PCR, the repertoire was profiled, and TCRdb retains in-frame clones only, with some absent. The table shows 600,000 to 800,000 clones, with over 55% occurring only once. The authors divided CD4+ cells into CD45RA+ naive and CD45RA-negative memory subsets. In germline, CDR1 is SGHRS, CDR2 YFSETQ. J was trimmed by 6 bases and V by 5 bases; bases with no gene match: 8. The CDR3 consists of 14 residues. The sample consisted of memory CD4+ T cells sorted from blood. Indicated subset: CD45RA-negative fraction. The J gene is TRBJ2-1, the V gene TRBV5-1; the match to TRBD2 covers 7 bases. The sequence was collected from a woman aged 25 to 39 in good health. This chain's CDR3 is CASRRLADVNEQFF. CDR3 nucleotide sequence: TGCGCCAGCAGGAGACTAGCAGATGTCAATGAGCAGTTCTTC.